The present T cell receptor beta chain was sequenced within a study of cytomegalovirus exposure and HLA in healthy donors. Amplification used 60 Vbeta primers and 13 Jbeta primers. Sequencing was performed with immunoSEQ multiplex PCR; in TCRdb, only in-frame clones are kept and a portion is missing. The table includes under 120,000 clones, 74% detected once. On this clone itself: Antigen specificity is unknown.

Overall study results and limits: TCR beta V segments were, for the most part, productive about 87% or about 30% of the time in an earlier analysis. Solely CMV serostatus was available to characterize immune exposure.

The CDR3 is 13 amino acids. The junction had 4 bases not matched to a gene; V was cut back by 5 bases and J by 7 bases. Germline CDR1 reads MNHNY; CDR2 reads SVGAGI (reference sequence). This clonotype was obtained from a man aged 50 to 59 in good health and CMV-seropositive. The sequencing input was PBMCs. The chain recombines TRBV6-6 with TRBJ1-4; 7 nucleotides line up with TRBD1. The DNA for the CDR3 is TGTGCCAGCAGTGGGGACAGATCTGAAAAACTGTTTTTT. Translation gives CASSGDRSEKLFF.